The 28 T cell receptor beta chains given below trace back to one sample, sequenced in a study of cytomegalovirus exposure and HLA in healthy donors. TCRdb keeps only in-frame clones here, not all; method: immunoSEQ multiplex PCR. The profile shows more than 60,000 clones, 96% of them singletons. The sequencing input was PBMCs. All receptors come from a woman aged 18-29 years in good health and CMV-seropositive.

The V call is TRBV5-4, the J call TRBJ2-1, with 8 bases matching TRBD2. With 10 bases clipped from V and 6 bases from J, the junction kept 9 bases outside the gene matches. The germline V gene has CDR1 SGHNT and CDR2 YYREEE (reference sequence). The CDR3 length is 13 residues. The CDR3 here is CAGTEAGGNEQFF. CDR3 nucleotide sequence: TGTGCCGGCACCGAGGCGGGAGGCAATGAGCAGTTCTTC.

The genes are TRBV27 and TRBJ1-5; TRBD1 might be the D (5 bases). The CDR3 runs 12 residues. Trimming took off 6 bases at V and 4 bases at J, with 7 bases between the two ends. The V gene's germline CDR1 is MNHEY and CDR2 SMNVEV (reference sequence). CDR3 bases: TGTGCCAGCAGAGGGGTAAATCAGCCCCAGCATTTT. It is translated as CASRGVNQPQHF.

The chain links TRBV7-8 to TRBJ2-3, with D possibly being TRBD1 (6 bases). The CDR3 runs 17 residues. With 5 bases removed from V and 1 base from J, the gap between germline ends came to 19 bases. From germline, CDR1 is SGHVS and CDR2 FQNEAQ. The CDR3 reads CASSTRRFGGGTDTQYF. CDR3 DNA: TGTGCCAGCAGCACCCGAAGGTTTGGGGGCGGCACAGATACGCAGTATTTT.

CDR3 residues: CASSQDPEGAKEKLFF. CDR3 in DNA: TGTGCCAGCAGCCAAGATCCGGAGGGGGCAAAGGAAAAACTGTTTTTT. The chain recombines TRBV4-2 with TRBJ1-4; the match to TRBD1 covers 7 bases. Germline CDR1 reads LGHNA; CDR2 reads YNFKEQ. The V segment lost 0 bases and the J segment 8 bases; nucleotides outside the gene matches: 9. CDR3 length: 16 residues.

This clone was recorded once. The rearrangement links TRBV7-9 to TRBJ1-1, with D unclear. The ends were cut back, 2 bases at V and 1 base at J, with 8 bases in the middle. The germline V gene encodes CDR1 SEHNR and CDR2 FQNEAQ (reference sequence). CDR3 size: 14 residues. The CDR3: CASSLLGENTEAFF. CDR3 DNA sequence: TGTGCCAGCAGCTTACTCGGGGAGAACACTGAAGCTTTCTTT.

The chain links TRBV7-2 to TRBJ2-5; 8 nucleotides agree with TRBD2. V gave up 6 bases and J gave up 4 bases; unmatched junction bases: 16. CDR3 length: 17 amino acids. Germline V gives CDR1 SGHTA, CDR2 FQGNSA. CDR3 coding DNA: TGTGCCAGCAGTTGGGGGGAACTAGCGGAGGACCTAGAGACCCAGTACTTC. The encoded protein is CASSWGELAEDLETQYF.

The chain employs TRBV7-3 and TRBJ2-2; TRBD1 agrees at 7 bases. The CDR3 sequence is 15 residues long. V shed 4 bases and J 4 bases; nucleotides not matched to a gene: 6. Germline lookup yields CDR1 SGHTA and CDR2 FQGTGA. The CDR3 DNA reads TGTGCCAGCAGCTCGACGACAGGGTTCACCGGGGAGCTGTTTTTT. Its protein is CASSSTTGFTGELFF.

The rearrangement uses TRBV7-9 and TRBJ2-5; 7 bases are shared with TRBD1. The CDR3 extends over 17 amino acids. Germline trimming cut 2 bases from V and 2 bases from J; bases unmatched to any gene: 11. CDR1 and CDR2 (germline): SEHNR, FQNEAQ (reference sequence). The CDR3 nucleotides read TGTGCCAGCAGCTTAAGTTCTAGGGGGCGGGCACAAGAGACCCAGTACTTC. Encoded protein: CASSLSSRGRAQETQYF.

V is TRBV7-2 and J is TRBJ2-2; tentative D call: TRBD1 (5 bases). Between the trimmed V and J ends, which lost 0 bases and 6 bases, there was a span of 8 bases. Per germline, CDR1 SGHTA and CDR2 FQGNSA. The CDR3 sequence is 14 residues long. The CDR3 nucleotides read TGTGCCAGCAGCTTAGCGGACAAGGCCGGGGAGCTGTTTTTT. Protein product: CASSLADKAGELFF.

This sequence joins TRBV27 and TRBJ1-5; D is unresolved. The CDR3 is 13 residues long. The germline V gene has CDR1 MNHEY and CDR2 SMNVEV (reference sequence). V lost 6 bases and J 5 bases, leaving 11 bases between the germline ends. DNA of the CDR3: TGTGCCAGCAGCTACCGGGTGGATCAGCCCCAGCATTTT. Its protein product is CASSYRVDQPQHF.

CDR3 sequence reads: CASSQGGGETQYF. The CDR3 DNA is TGCGCCAGCAGCCAAGGAGGGGGAGAGACCCAGTACTTC. This chain connects TRBV4-3 to TRBJ2-5; D might be TRBD1 (6 bases). Germline CDR1 LGHNA, CDR2 YSLEER. The CDR3 sequence is 13 residues long. Trimming removed 1 base at V and 4 bases at J, with 7 bases between.

The chain employs TRBV11-3 and TRBJ2-1; a possible D gene is TRBD2 (6 bases). Deletions cut 2 bases from V and 7 bases from J, with 15 bases between. The germline V gene encodes CDR1 SGHNT and CDR2 YENEEA. CDR3 size: 15 residues. The CDR3 DNA reads as TGTGCCAGCAGCTTAAACGGGAGAGTTACGAATGAGCAGTTCTTC. Protein product: CASSLNGRVTNEQFF.

The chain joins TRBV6-5 to TRBJ1-2; TRBD1 matches at 9 bases. The V gene end was trimmed by 2 bases and the J gene end by 3 bases; junction bases not matched to a gene: 4. Germline V CDR1 and CDR2: MNHEY, SVGAGI. The CDR3 is 15 amino acids. CDR3 residues: CASSYGTGGHYGYTF. The CDR3 DNA sequence: TGTGCCAGCAGTTACGGTACAGGGGGCCACTATGGCTACACCTTC.

The chain links TRBV2 to TRBJ1-2, with D maybe TRBD1 (5 bases). The V end lost 6 bases, the J end lost 7 bases, and 15 bases lay between the germline ends. Per the germline V gene, CDR1 is SNHLY and CDR2 is FYNNEI. The CDR3 has 13 residues. The CDR3 DNA follows: TGTGCCAGCAGGCAGGGATTTTCGAGTGGCTACACCTTC. It specifies CASRQGFSSGYTF. The complete variable domain, with remaining parts taken from reference TRBV2 and TRBJ1-2, reads EPEVTQTPSHQVTQMGQEVILRCVPISNHLYFYWYRQILGQKVEFLVSFYNNEISEKSEIFDDQFSVERPDGSNFTLKIRSTKLEDSAMYFCASRQGFSSGYTFGSGTRLTVV.

V usage is TRBV5-8 and J usage is TRBJ2-5; TRBD1 aligns across 7 bases. The germline V gene has CDR1 SGHTS and CDR2 YDEGEE. This CDR3 has 13 residues. V lost 6 bases, J lost 1 base, and 3 bases stayed unmatched. This chain's CDR3 is CASNRGLQETQYF. The CDR3 DNA reads TGTGCCAGCAACAGGGGCCTCCAAGAGACCCAGTACTTC.

The rearrangement joins TRBV27 to TRBJ2-7; D not resolved. In germline, CDR1 is MNHEY, CDR2 SMNVEV (reference sequence). The CDR3 spans 10 residues. Trimming removed 8 bases from V and 8 bases from J, with 10 bases in between. CDR3 nucleotides: TGTGCCAGCTGGCCTCTCAAGCAGTACTTC. It encodes CASWPLKQYF.

V and J are TRBV28 and TRBJ2-7, with D uncertain. The length of the CDR3 is 12 residues. The V end lost 6 bases, the J end lost 3 bases, and 9 bases lay between the germline ends. The germline V gene has CDR1 MDHEN and CDR2 SYDVKM. This CDR3 is CASSSTLYEQYF. DNA of the CDR3: TGTGCCAGCAGCTCTACCCTCTACGAGCAGTACTTC.

The V call is TRBV28, the J call TRBJ1-1, with no clear D. CDR1 is MDHEN and CDR2 is SYDVKM in the germline V gene. The CDR3 loop spans 12 amino acids. Trimming left V 1 base short and J 8 bases short, with 8 bases between. The CDR3 DNA sequence: TGTGCCAGCAGTTTATTGAGGAGCGAAGCTTTCTTT. As protein: CASSLLRSEAFF.

This clone was detected only once. The rearrangement links TRBV7-6 to TRBJ2-7, with 10 bases lining up with TRBD1. V was clipped by 2 bases and J by 4 bases; unmatched bases: 5. CDR3 length equals 15 residues. The germline CDR1 and CDR2 sequences are SGHVS and FNYEAQ. The CDR3 DNA reads as TGTGCCAGCAGCTTAAAAGGACAGGGGGAGTACGAGCAGTACTTC. This translates into CASSLKGQGEYEQYF.

The rearrangement joins TRBV7-3 to TRBJ2-2, with no clear D. V was pared by 1 base and J by 1 base, with 4 bases between. The CDR3 runs 14 residues. The germline CDR1 and CDR2 sequences are SGHTA and FQGTGA. CDR3 sequence (DNA): TGTGCCAGCAGCTTAAACGGGAACACCGGGGAGCTGTTTTTT. Translating gives CASSLNGNTGELFF. Filled out from reference TRBV7-3 and TRBJ2-2, the complete variable domain reads GAGVSQTPSNKVTEKGKYVELRCDPISGHTALYWYRQSLGQGPEFLIYFQGTGAADDSGLPNDRFFAVRPEGSVSTLKIQRTERGDSAVYLCASSLNGNTGELFFGEGSRLTVL.

The chain links TRBV4-1 to TRBJ2-3, with TRBD2 as a possible D gene (5 bases). The CDR3 consists of 14 residues. V was cut by 0 bases and J by 2 bases, with 6 bases left in between. The germline gives CDR1 MGHRA, CDR2 YSYEKL. CDR3 in DNA: TGCGCCAGCAGCCAAGAGGGAGTCACAGATACGCAGTATTTT. This encodes CASSQEGVTDTQYF.

The chain links TRBV27 to TRBJ2-1, with TRBD2 identical over 8 bases. The V gene end was trimmed by 5 bases and the J gene end by 5 bases; junction bases not matched to a gene: 5. The CDR3 length is 14 residues. CDR1 MNHEY and CDR2 SMNVEV come from the germline V gene (reference sequence). The CDR3 DNA follows: TGTGCCAGCAGTCCGTTTAGCGGGAACAATGAGCAGTTCTTC. It yields the protein CASSPFSGNNEQFF.

Remarks on this clone: The same CDR3 can be traced to other DNA sequences in this sample. The V gene is TRBV2, the J gene TRBJ2-7; perhaps TRBD1 as D (5 bases). The germline CDR1 and CDR2 sequences are SNHLY and FYNNEI. The ends were cut back, 6 bases at V and 5 bases at J, with 17 bases in the middle. CDR3 length: 14 residues. The CDR3 region has the DNA TGTGCCAGCAGGCCCCCGGTCAGGGCCCACGAGCAGTACTTC. It codes for CASRPPVRAHEQYF.

J is TRBJ1-2 and V is TRBV6-5; 8 bases line up with TRBD1. This CDR3 has 13 amino acids. From germline, CDR1 is MNHEY and CDR2 SVGAGI. Germline trimming cut 5 bases from V and 7 bases from J; bases unmatched to any gene: 6. The CDR3: CASSTTGAGGYTF. In DNA form, the CDR3 reads TGTGCCAGCAGTACGACAGGGGCGGGTGGCTACACCTTC.

This clone was seen a few times. The gene calls are TRBV4-1 and TRBJ2-2; 9 bases align to TRBD1. Losses at the gene ends were 5 bases for V and 4 bases for J; bases not matched to a gene: 8. Germline V gives CDR1 MGHRA, CDR2 YSYEKL. The CDR3 totals 16 residues. CDR3 protein: CASSRGTGTSTGELFF. The CDR3 nucleotides are TGCGCCAGCAGCAGAGGGACAGGGACGTCCACCGGGGAGCTGTTTTTT.

The V gene is TRBV28, the J gene TRBJ1-4; D gene uncertain. Germline CDR1 is MDHEN and CDR2 is SYDVKM. This CDR3 region has 13 residues. V gave up 3 bases and J gave up 4 bases, with 6 bases separating them. The CDR3 nucleotides are TGTGCCAGCAGTTTCGTGTATAATGAAAAACTGTTTTTT. This translates into CASSFVYNEKLFF.

The V gene is TRBV9, the J gene TRBJ2-5; TRBD1 is a possible D gene (5 bases). This CDR3 comprises 14 residues. The germline V gene has CDR1 SGDLS and CDR2 YYNGEE. Trimming stripped 0 bases from V and 2 bases from J, with 8 bases between. The CDR3 DNA follows: TGTGCCAGCAGCGTAGGGCAGGGTCAAGAGACCCAGTACTTC. Translation: CASSVGQGQETQYF.

This clone was detected only once. The J gene is TRBJ2-2, the V gene TRBV28; TRBD2 agrees at 11 bases. Germline values: CDR1 MDHEN, CDR2 SYDVKM. The CDR3 sequence is 16 residues long. V lost 4 bases to trimming and J lost 4 bases; unmatched junction nucleotides: 5. In DNA form, the CDR3 reads TGTGCCAGCAGTTCGAGACTAGCGGGATCCACCGGGGAGCTGTTTTTT. Translated: CASSSRLAGSTGELFF.